The rows below give T cell receptor beta chains drawn from one sample of a study of human T cells and chemical hapten exposure. MiXCR, run by TCRdb on the RACE reads, gives a single entry per CDR3 protein. The table records a few hundred thousand distinct CDR3 sequences, nearly 6.5% of them present only once. The sequencing used whole blood, collected in connection with sensitization to the hapten diphenylcyclopropenone (DPC). These receptors all stem from a young woman with alopecia areata. Some clones in this sample may be carry-over from other donors' samples. CDR3s include the opening cysteine and the closing phenylalanine or tryptophan. The D gene is left open where the match is weak. Only part of the rows carry a size: once, few, many, or a class if the clone is expanded.

j_gene	len	v_gene	d_gene	abundance	CDR3nt	CDR3aa
TRBJ1-6	16	TRBV9	-	few	TGTGCCAGCAGCGTAGACGGGGAAGGAGGGAATTCACCCCTCCACTTT	CASSVDGEGGNSPLHF
TRBJ1-1	13	TRBV13	-	-	TGTGCCAGCAGCCCCCCCCAGGGCACTGAAGCTTTCTTT	CASSPPQGTEAFF
TRBJ2-7	15	TRBV6-2/TRBV6-3	TRBD2	-	TGTGCCAGCGGTTCCCGCCGGACTAGCGGCTACGAGCAGTACTTC	CASGSRRTSGYEQYF
TRBJ1-1	15	TRBV28	-	many	TGTGCCAGCAGTTTACAGGTTCAGTTGAACACTGAAGCTTTCTTT	CASSLQVQLNTEAFF
TRBJ1-6	13	TRBV5-4	-	-	TGTGCCAGCACCGGGACAAGTGGATCACCCCTCCACTTT	CASTGTSGSPLHF
TRBJ1-2	16	TRBV4-3	-	-	TGCGCCAGCAGCCAAGCTCGATCCTGGGCTAGGGATGGCTACACCTTC	CASSQARSWARDGYTF
TRBJ1-2	18	TRBV5-5	TRBD1	many	TGTGCCAGCAGCTTGAGGCAGCGACAGGGGGCGCGTCCCTATGGCTACACCTTC	CASSLRQRQGARPYGYTF
TRBJ1-1	14	TRBV5-6	TRBD1	many	TGTGCCAGCAGCTTAACAGGGGGTGTCACTGAAGCTTTCTTT	CASSLTGGVTEAFF
TRBJ2-5	13	TRBV3-1	TRBD1	-	TGTGCCAGCAGCCTACAGGGGACGAAGACCCAGTACTTC	CASSLQGTKTQYF
TRBJ2-1	14	TRBV5-1	-	few	TGCGCCAGCAGCTTGAGCTCGGCCGAGATTGAGCAGTTCTTC	CASSLSSAEIEQFF
TRBJ2-1	16	TRBV12-3/TRBV12-4	-	few	TGTGCCAGCAGTCCTCTGGGCGGGGGCGCTTACAATGAGCAGTTCTTC	CASSPLGGGAYNEQFF
TRBJ1-4	15	TRBV7-6	-	many	TGTGCCAGCAGCTTAGAGAGATTGGGCGGTGAAAAACTGTTTTTT	CASSLERLGGEKLFF
TRBJ1-5	13	TRBV6-5	-	many	TGTGCCAGCAGTTACAGGTCTACGGGCCCCCAGCATTTT	CASSYRSTGPQHF
TRBJ2-2	11	TRBV29-1	-	many	TGCAGCGTTGATCGTGACGGGGAGCTGTTTTTT	CSVDRDGELFF
TRBJ2-1	13	TRBV7-9	-	few	TGTGCCAGCAGCGGGGTTAGCACTCATGAGCAGTTCTTC	CASSGVSTHEQFF
TRBJ2-1	15	TRBV27	-	-	TGTGCCAGCAGTTTGGACGGGAGCTCCTACAATGAGCAGTTCTTC	CASSLDGSSYNEQFF
TRBJ2-3	17	TRBV24-1	TRBD2	many	TGTGCCACCAGTGACCACGGACTAGCGGCCAGCACAGATACGCAGTATTTT	CATSDHGLAASTDTQYF
TRBJ1-5	15	TRBV9	TRBD1	many	TGTGCCAGCAGCGTAGAGGGGGCCGGCAATCAGCCCCAGCATTTT	CASSVEGAGNQPQHF
TRBJ2-5	13	TRBV7-9	-	few	TGTGCCAGCAGCGAGAACAGTCCCGAGACCCAGTACTTC	CASSENSPETQYF
TRBJ2-5	13	TRBV7-3	-	few	TGTGCCAGCAGCTTATACTTTCAAGAGACCCAGTACTTC	CASSLYFQETQYF
TRBJ1-5	15	TRBV6-5	TRBD1	many	TGTGCCAGCAGGCGGACAGGGGGGAGGAATCAGCCCCAGCATTTT	CASRRTGGRNQPQHF
TRBJ2-3	15	TRBV28	TRBD2	few	TGTGCCAGCACCACGGCGCGGGGGTTCACAGATACGCAGTATTTT	CASTTARGFTDTQYF
TRBJ2-1	11	TRBV29-1	-	many	TGCAGCGTTGTGTCCGGGAGCGGGCAGTTCTTC	CSVVSGSGQFF
TRBJ1-6	19	TRBV7-8	-	many	TGTGCCAGCAGCTTAGCACTCGGAATTGGCCTAACCGCGGGTTCACCCCTCCACTTT	CASSLALGIGLTAGSPLHF
TRBJ1-1	14	TRBV7-9	TRBD1	many	TGTGCCAGCAGCTTAGGGACAGGGTTGACTGAAGCTTTCTTT	CASSLGTGLTEAFF
TRBJ2-7	14	TRBV29-1	-	-	TGCAGCGTTCTTATGGCCCGAAGCTCCTACGAGCAGTACTTC	CSVLMARSSYEQYF
TRBJ2-5	16	TRBV27	TRBD2	few	TGTGCCACCACGGGGACTAGCGGGGGGTTCCAAGAGACCCAGTACTTC	CATTGTSGGFQETQYF
TRBJ1-2	14	TRBV7-9	-	few	TGTGCCAGCAGTTTAACGGGGGCGGCCTATGGCTACACCTTC	CASSLTGAAYGYTF
TRBJ1-4	15	TRBV4-3	TRBD1	-	TGCGCCAGCAGCCAAGATCATAACAGGGGGAGGAAACTGTTTTTT	CASSQDHNRGRKLFF
TRBJ1-4	16	TRBV7-9	-	many	TGTGCCAGCAGCCCGAGTCGGGGTCGTATCGGTGAAAAACTGTTTTTT	CASSPSRGRIGEKLFF
TRBJ1-2	15	TRBV20-1	TRBD1	-	TGCAGTGCTAGGGATACGGACAGGGGTAACTATGGCTACACCTTC	CSARDTDRGNYGYTF
TRBJ2-5	14	TRBV20-1	TRBD1	-	TGCAGTGCTCACTCGACAGGGCTCCAAGAGACCCAGTACTTC	CSAHSTGLQETQYF
TRBJ1-5	14	TRBV7-9	TRBD1	many	TGTGCCAGCAGCATGGGACAGGGCGGTCAGCCCCAGCATTTT	CASSMGQGGQPQHF
TRBJ2-3	12	TRBV7-8	-	few	TGTGCCAGCAGCTTTTATCTCGATACGCAGTATTTT	CASSFYLDTQYF
TRBJ2-2	15	TRBV6-5	TRBD2	-	TGTGCCAGCAGTTCCGGACTAGCGAACACCGGGGAGCTGTTTTTT	CASSSGLANTGELFF
TRBJ1-5	14	TRBV7-2	-	many	TGTGCCAGCAGCGAACGGACTCTCCACACTGCCCAGCATTTT	CASSERTLHTAQHF
TRBJ2-3	11	TRBV29-1	-	few	TGCAGCGTTGTATCCGGGGGTACGCAGTATTTT	CSVVSGGTQYF
TRBJ2-2	14	TRBV7-9	-	-	TGTGCCCCCCGTTCGAGGGAAACGAGCGGGGAGCTGTTTTTT	CAPRSRETSGELFF
TRBJ2-7	13	TRBV6-2/TRBV6-3	-	few	TGTGCCAGCAGTTGGACGGTAGCCTACGAGCAGTACTTC	CASSWTVAYEQYF
TRBJ1-2	13	TRBV20-1	-	many	TGCAGTGCTAGAGATCTATACAGGGAGAACTACACCTTC	CSARDLYRENYTF
TRBJ2-1	16	TRBV20-1	-	few	TGCAGTGCTAGAGATCTTGGTTTCATCTCCTACAATGAGCAGTTCTTC	CSARDLGFISYNEQFF
TRBJ1-1	14	TRBV12-3/TRBV12-4	-	many	TGTGCCAGCAGTTTGTGGCAGGGAGACACTGAAGCTTTCTTT	CASSLWQGDTEAFF
TRBJ1-1	14	TRBV6-5	-	many	TGTGCCAGCAGTTACGGGTCACTGAACACTGAAGCTTTCTTT	CASSYGSLNTEAFF
TRBJ2-2	19	TRBV6-4	TRBD2	-	TGTGCCAGCACCGCTATTCGGAGTAGCGGGGGGGTAAAGACCGGGGAGCTGTTTTTT	CASTAIRSSGGVKTGELFF
TRBJ1-2	10	TRBV29-1	-	many	TGCAGCGTCGGGGGCTATGGCTACACCTTC	CSVGGYGYTF
TRBJ1-2	13	TRBV7-3	-	few	TGTGCCAGCAGCTCTGGGGACATTTATGGCTACACCTTC	CASSSGDIYGYTF
TRBJ1-3	14	TRBV28	-	few	TGTGCCAGCAGACACGGGGGCTCTGGAAACACCATATATTTT	CASRHGGSGNTIYF
TRBJ2-2	14	TRBV6-2/TRBV6-3	TRBD2	many	TGTGCCAGCAGTTACGGGACTACCACCGGGGAGCTGTTTTTT	CASSYGTTTGELFF
TRBJ2-2	17	TRBV5-4	-	few	TGTGCCAGCAGCTTACTTGTCGGCGGAGGGTCCACCGGGGAGCTGTTTTTT	CASSLLVGGGSTGELFF
TRBJ2-1	19	TRBV5-1	TRBD2	-	TGCGCCAGCAGCCCCGGGGTAGCGGGGGGTCTTTTCGCGTACAATGAGCAGTTCTTC	CASSPGVAGGLFAYNEQFF
TRBJ2-2	16	TRBV3-1	-	-	TGTGCCAGCAGCCAAGGGCGGCCCGGGCATGGCGGGGAGCTGTTTTTT	CASSQGRPGHGGELFF
TRBJ2-7	17	TRBV4-3	TRBD1	few	TGCGCCAGCAGCCAAGGTTGGGACAGTCTAAGCTCCTACGAGCAGTACTTC	CASSQGWDSLSSYEQYF
TRBJ2-2	13	TRBV20-1	TRBD1	few	TGCAGTGCCGACAGGGAGAACACCGGGGAGCTGTTTTTT	CSADRENTGELFF
TRBJ1-2	12	TRBV7-9	-	many	TGTGCCAGCAGCCCACTGGATTATGGCTACACCTTC	CASSPLDYGYTF